This T cell receptor beta chain emerged from a study of T-cell memory formation after mild COVID-19. This clonotype has a handful of counts. TCRdb reprocessed the 5' RACE reads with MiXCR, giving one entry per CDR3 protein. The data hold 550,000 to 700,000 distinct CDR3 sequences, with roughly 18% observed a single time. The CDR3 is 15 amino acids. Germline V gene lookup returns CDR1 SEHNR and CDR2 FQNEAQ (reference sequence). V gave up 5 bases and J gave up 0 bases, with 12 bases separating them. The receptor comes from an adult woman who had mild COVID-19 (a few samples of this study predate the infection). Cell type and time point are not known. The chain uses TRBV7-9 and TRBJ2-3; perhaps TRBD1 as D (5 bases). Sequencing input: PBMCs or a T cell subset sorted from them (not recorded which). The chain's CDR3 is CASSLRGVSTDTQYF. CDR3 nucleotide sequence: TGTGCCAGCAGCCTAAGGGGTGTCAGCACAGATACGCAGTATTTT.